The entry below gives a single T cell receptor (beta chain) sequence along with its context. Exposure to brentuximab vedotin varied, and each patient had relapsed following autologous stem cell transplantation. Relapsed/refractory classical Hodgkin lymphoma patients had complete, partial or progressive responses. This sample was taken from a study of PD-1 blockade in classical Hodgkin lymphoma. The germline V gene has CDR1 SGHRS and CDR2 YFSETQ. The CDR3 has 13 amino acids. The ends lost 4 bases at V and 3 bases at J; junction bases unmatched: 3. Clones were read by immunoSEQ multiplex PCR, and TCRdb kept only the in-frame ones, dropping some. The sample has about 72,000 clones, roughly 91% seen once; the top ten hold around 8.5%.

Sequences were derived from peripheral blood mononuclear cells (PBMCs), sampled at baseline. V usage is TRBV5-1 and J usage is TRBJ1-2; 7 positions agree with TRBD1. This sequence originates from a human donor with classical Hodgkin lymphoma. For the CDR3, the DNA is TGCGCCAGCAGCGCGGGACAGCACTATGGCTACACCTTC. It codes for CASSAGQHYGYTF.